This TCR beta chain was retrieved from a study of immune evolution from preneoplasia to lung adenocarcinoma. Only in-frame clones appear in the TCRdb table, and some are missing; sequencing was by immunoSEQ multiplex PCR. The sample lists around 8,000 clones, about 80% occurring once. Source material: FFPE invasive lung adenocarcinoma tissue. This TCR derives from a person aged 50-75 years with lung adenocarcinoma.

The CDR3 region is CASSTGQGGSYGYTF. The CDR3 DNA is TGTGCCAGCTCAACCGGACAGGGAGGGAGCTATGGCTACACCTTC. The gene calls are TRBV18 and TRBJ1-2; 8 bases align to TRBD1. J was trimmed by 4 bases and V by 5 bases; bases with no gene match: 9. The CDR3 runs 15 residues. Germline CDR1 is KGHSH and CDR2 is LQKENI.